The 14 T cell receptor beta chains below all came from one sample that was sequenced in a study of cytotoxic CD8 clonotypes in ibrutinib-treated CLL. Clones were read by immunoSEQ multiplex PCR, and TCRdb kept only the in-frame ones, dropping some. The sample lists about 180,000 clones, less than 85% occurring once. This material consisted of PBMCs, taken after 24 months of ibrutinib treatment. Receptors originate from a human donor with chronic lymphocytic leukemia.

In DNA, the CDR3 is TGTGCCAGCAGTTCGGGGACAGCTACCCGAAAAAACATTCAGTACTTC. This codes for CASSSGTATRKNIQYF. The rearrangement joins TRBV6-5 to TRBJ2-4, with TRBD1 identical over 7 bases. V lost 4 bases to trimming and J lost 4 bases; unmatched junction nucleotides: 10. Germline lookup yields CDR1 MNHEY and CDR2 SVGAGI. The CDR3 is made up of 16 amino acids.

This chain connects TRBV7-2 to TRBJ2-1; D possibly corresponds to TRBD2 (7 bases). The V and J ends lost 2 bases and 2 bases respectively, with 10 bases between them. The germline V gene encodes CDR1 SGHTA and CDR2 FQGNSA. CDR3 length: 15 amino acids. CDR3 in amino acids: CASSLRGATYNEQFF. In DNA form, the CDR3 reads TGTGCCAGCAGCTTACGGGGGGCGACCTACAATGAGCAGTTCTTC.

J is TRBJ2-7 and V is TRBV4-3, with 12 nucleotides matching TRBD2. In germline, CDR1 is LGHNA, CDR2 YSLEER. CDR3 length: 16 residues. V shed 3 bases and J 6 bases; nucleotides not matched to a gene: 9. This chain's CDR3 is CASSQQLAGGPIEQYF. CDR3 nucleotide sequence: TGCGCCAGCAGCCAGCAGCTAGCGGGAGGGCCGATCGAGCAGTACTTC.

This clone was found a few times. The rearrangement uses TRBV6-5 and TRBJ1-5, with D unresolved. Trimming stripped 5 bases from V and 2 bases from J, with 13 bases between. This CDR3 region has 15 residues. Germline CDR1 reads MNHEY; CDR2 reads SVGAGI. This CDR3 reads CASSPRFVGNQPQHF. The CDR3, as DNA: TGTGCCAGCAGTCCCCGTTTCGTTGGCAATCAGCCCCAGCATTTT.

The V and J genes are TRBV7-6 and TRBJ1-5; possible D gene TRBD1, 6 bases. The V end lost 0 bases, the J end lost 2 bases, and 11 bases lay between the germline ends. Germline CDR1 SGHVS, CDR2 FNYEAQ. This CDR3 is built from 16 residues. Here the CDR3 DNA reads TGTGCCAGCAGCTTAGCGGCGGCAGGGGGCAATCAGCCCCAGCATTTT. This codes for CASSLAAAGGNQPQHF.

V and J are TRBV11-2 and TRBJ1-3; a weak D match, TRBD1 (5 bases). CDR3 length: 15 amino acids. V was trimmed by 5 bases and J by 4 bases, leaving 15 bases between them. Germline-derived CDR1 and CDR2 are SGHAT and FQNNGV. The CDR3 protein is CASSRRDFEGNTIYF. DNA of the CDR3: TGTGCCAGCAGCCGTCGGGACTTTGAAGGAAACACCATATATTTT.

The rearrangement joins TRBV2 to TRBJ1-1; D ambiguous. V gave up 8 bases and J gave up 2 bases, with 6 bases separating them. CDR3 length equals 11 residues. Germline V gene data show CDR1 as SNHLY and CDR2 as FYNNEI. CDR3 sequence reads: CASRRNTEAFF. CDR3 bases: TGTGCCAGCCGAAGAAACACTGAAGCTTTCTTT.

The CDR3 protein is CASSGTGDIYGYTF. The CDR3 DNA is TGCGCCAGCAGCGGGACAGGGGACATCTATGGCTACACCTTC. The chain links TRBV5-1 to TRBJ1-2; 10 positions agree with TRBD1. J lost 4 bases, V lost 4 bases, and 4 bases had no gene match. This CDR3 spans 14 amino acids. Looked up from germline, CDR1 is SGHRS and CDR2 is YFSETQ.

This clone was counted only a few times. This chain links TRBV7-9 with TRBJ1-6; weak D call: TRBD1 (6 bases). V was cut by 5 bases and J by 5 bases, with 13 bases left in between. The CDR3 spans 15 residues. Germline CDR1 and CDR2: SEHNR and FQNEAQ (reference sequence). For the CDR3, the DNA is TGTGCCAGCAGCCCTGGAGGACAGCATAATTCACCCCTCCACTTT. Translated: CASSPGGQHNSPLHF.

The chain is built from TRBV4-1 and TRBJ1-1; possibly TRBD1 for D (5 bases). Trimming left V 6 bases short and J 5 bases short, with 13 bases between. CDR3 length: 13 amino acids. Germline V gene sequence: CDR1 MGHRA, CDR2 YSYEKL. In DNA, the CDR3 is TGCGCCAGCAGTAGGGGAGGGGAAACTGAAGCTTTCTTT. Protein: CASSRGGETEAFF.

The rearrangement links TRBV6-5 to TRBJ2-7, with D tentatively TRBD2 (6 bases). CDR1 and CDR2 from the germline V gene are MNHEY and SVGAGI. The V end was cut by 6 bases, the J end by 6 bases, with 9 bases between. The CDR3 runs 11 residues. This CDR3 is CASSYGGEQYF. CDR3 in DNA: TGTGCCAGCAGCTACGGGGGCGAGCAGTACTTC.

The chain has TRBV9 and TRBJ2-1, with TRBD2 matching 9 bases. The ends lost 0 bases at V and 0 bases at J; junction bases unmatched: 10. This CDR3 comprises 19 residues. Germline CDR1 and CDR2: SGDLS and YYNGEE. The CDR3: CASSVVGLAGPSSYNEQFF. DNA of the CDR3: TGTGCCAGCAGCGTAGTCGGGCTAGCGGGGCCTAGCTCCTACAATGAGCAGTTCTTC.

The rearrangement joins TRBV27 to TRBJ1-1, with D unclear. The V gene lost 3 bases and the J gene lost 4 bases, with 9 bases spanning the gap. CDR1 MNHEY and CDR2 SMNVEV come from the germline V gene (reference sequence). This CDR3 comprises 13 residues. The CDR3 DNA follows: TGTGCCAGCAGTTTGAGGCCGTCCACTGAAGCTTTCTTT. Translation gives CASSLRPSTEAFF.

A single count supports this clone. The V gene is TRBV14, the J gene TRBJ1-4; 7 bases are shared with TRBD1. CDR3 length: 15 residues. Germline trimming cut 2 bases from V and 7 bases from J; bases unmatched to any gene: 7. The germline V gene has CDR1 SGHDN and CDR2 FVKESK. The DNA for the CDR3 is TGTGCCAGCAGCCAAACGACAGGGCTGGGTGAAAAACTGTTTTTT. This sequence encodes CASSQTTGLGEKLFF.